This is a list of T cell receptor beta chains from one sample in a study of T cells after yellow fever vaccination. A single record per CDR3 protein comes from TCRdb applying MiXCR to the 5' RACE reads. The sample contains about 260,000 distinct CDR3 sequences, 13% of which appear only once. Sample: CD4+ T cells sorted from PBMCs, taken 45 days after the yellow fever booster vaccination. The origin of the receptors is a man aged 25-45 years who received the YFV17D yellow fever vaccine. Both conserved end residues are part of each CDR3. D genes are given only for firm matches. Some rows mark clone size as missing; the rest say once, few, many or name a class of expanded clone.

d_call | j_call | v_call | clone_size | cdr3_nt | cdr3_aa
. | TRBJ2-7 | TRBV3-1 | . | TGTGCCAGCAGCCAAGTGGTTGGGGTTGCCTACGAGCAGTACTTC | CASSQVVGVAYEQYF
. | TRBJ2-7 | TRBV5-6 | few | TGTGCCAGCAGCGTAGGACGGCGGGATGAGCAGTACTTC | CASSVGRRDEQYF
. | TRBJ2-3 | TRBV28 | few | TGTGCCAGCAGGGACGGGTTCACAGATACGCAGTATTTT | CASRDGFTDTQYF
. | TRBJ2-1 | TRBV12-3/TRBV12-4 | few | TGTGCCAGCAGTTTCACCTCCGGGACCCACCACAATGAGCAGTTCTTC | CASSFTSGTHHNEQFF
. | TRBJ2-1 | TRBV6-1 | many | TGTGCCAGCAGCCCAGCAGGGGTCACCTACAATGAGCAGTTCTTC | CASSPAGVTYNEQFF
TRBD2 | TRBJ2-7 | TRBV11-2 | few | TGTGCCAGCAGCCCCAGAGTGGGGGTTGAGACTAGCGGGAGGGCCGCCTTTCAATTC | CASSPRVGVETSGRAAFQF
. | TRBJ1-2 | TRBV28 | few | TGTGCCAGCACCCCATTAGCAAGGGAAGGCTATGGCTACACCTTC | CASTPLAREGYGYTF
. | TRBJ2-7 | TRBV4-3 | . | TGCGCCAGCAGCCTCCGGGCCCTTGGGGACGAGCAGTACTTC | CASSLRALGDEQYF
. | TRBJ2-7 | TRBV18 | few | TGTGCCAGCTCACCCAATACGGGGTTCGAGCAGTACTTC | CASSPNTGFEQYF
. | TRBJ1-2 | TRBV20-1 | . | TGCAGTGCTAGTTCTGCTAACTATGGCTACACCTTC | CSASSANYGYTF
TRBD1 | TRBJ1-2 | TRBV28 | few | TGTGCCAGTTGGGGACAGGGTGAGGGCTACACCTTC | CASWGQGEGYTF
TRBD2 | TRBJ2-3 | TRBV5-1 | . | TGCGCCACCCTTAGCGGGTTTGGGGTGCGCACAGATACGCAGTATTTT | CATLSGFGVRTDTQYF
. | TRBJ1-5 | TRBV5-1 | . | TGCGCTAGCAGCTTACCGGGACAGCCCCAGCATTTT | CASSLPGQPQHF